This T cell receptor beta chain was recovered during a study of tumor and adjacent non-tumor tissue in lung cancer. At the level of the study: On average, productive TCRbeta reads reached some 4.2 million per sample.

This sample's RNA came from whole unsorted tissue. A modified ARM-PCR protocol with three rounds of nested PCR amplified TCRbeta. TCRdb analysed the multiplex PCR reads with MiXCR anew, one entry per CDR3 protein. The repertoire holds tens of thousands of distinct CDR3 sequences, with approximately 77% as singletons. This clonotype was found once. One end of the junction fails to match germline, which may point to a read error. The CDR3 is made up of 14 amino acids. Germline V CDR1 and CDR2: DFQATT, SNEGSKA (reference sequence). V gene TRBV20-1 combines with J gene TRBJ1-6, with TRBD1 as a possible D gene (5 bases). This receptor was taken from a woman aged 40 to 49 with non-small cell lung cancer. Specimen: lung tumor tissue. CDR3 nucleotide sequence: TGCAGTGTTAGAGTGGGACGGGATAATTCAACCCTCCACTTT. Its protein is CSVRVGRDNSTLHF.